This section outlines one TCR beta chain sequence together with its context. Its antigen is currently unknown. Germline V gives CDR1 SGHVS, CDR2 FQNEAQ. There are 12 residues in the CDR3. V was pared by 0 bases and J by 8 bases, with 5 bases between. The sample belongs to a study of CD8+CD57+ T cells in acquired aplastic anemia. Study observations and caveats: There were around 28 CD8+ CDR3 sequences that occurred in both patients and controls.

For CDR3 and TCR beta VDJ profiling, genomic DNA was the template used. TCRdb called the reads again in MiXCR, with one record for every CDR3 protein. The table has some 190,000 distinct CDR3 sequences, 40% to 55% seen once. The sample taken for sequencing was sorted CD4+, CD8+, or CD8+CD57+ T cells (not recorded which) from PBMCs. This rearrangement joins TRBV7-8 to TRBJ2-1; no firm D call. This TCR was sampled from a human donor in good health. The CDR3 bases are TGTGCCAGCAGCTTAGCGATCGATGAGCAGTTCTTC. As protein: CASSLAIDEQFF.